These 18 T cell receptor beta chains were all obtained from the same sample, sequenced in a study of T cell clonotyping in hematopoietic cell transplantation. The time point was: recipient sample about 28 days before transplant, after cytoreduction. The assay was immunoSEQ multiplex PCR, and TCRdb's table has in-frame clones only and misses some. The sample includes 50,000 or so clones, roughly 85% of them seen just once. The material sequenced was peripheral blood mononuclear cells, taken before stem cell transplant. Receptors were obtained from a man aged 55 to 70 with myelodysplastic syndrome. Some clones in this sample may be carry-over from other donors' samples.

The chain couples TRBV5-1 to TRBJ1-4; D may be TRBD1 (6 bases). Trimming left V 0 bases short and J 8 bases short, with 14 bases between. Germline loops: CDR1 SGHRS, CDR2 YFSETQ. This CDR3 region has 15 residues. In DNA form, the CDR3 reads TGCGCCAGCAGCTTGGGGGCAGGGGCAGTAGAAAAACTGTTTTTT. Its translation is CASSLGAGAVEKLFF.

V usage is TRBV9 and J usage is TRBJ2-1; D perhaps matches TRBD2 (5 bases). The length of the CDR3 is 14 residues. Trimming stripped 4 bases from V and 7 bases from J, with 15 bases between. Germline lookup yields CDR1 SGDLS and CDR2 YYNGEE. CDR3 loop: CASSPRGRGNEQFF. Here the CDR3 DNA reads TGTGCCAGCAGCCCCAGAGGTAGAGGGAATGAGCAGTTCTTC.

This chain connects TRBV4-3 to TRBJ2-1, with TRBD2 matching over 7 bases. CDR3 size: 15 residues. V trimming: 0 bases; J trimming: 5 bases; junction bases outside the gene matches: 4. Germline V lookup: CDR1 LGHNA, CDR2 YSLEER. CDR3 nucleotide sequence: TGCGCCAGCAGCCAAGATCTGGGGGGGAACAATGAGCAGTTCTTC. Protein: CASSQDLGGNNEQFF.

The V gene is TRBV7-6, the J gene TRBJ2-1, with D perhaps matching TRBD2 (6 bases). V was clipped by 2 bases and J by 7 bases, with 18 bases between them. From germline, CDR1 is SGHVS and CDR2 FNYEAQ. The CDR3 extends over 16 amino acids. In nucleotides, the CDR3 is TGTGCCAGCAGCTTAAGACCGGACTATAAACTTAATGAGCAGTTCTTC. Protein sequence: CASSLRPDYKLNEQFF. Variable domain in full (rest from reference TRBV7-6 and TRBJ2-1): GAGVSQSPRYKVTKRGQDVALRCDPISGHVSLYWYRQALGQGPEFLTYFNYEAQQDKSGLPNDRFSAERPEGSISTLTIQRTEQRDSAMYRCASSLRPDYKLNEQFFGPGTRLTVL.

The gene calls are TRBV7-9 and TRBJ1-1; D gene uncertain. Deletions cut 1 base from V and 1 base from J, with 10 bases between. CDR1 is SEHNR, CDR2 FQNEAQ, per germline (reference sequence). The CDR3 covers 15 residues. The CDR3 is CASSLGGRRNTEAFF. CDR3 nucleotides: TGTGCCAGCAGCTTAGGAGGCAGAAGGAACACTGAAGCTTTCTTT. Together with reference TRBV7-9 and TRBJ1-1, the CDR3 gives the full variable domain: DTGVSQNPRHKITKRGQNVTFRCDPISEHNRLYWYRQTLGQGPEFLTYFQNEAQLEKSRLLSDRFSAERPKGSFSTLEIQRTEQGDSAMYLCASSLGGRRNTEAFFGQGTRLTVV.

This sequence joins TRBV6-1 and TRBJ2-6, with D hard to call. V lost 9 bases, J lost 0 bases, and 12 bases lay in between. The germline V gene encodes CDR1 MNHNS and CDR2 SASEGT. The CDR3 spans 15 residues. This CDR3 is CASRQRHSGANVLTF. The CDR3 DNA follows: TGTGCCAGTCGGCAGCGACACTCTGGGGCCAACGTCCTGACTTTC.

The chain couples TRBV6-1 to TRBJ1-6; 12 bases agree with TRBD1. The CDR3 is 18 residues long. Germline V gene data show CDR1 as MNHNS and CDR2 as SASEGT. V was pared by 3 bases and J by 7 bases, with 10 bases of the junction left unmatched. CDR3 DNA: TGTGCCAGCAGTGATAAAGGGACAGGGGGCGCGAGGAATTCACCCCTCCACTTT. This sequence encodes CASSDKGTGGARNSPLHF.

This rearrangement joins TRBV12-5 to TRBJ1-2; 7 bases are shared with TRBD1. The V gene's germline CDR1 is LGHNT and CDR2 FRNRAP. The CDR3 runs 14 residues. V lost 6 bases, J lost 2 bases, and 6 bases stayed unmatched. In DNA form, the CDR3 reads TGTGCTAGTGGGGGGGACAGTTCCAACTATGGCTACACCTTC. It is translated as CASGGDSSNYGYTF. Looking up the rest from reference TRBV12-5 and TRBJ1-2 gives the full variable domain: DARVTQTPRHKVTEMGQEVTMRCQPILGHNTVFWYRQTMMQGLELLAYFRNRAPLDDSGMPKDRFSAEMPDATLATLKIQPSEPRDSAVYFCASGGDSSNYGYTFGSGTRLTVV.

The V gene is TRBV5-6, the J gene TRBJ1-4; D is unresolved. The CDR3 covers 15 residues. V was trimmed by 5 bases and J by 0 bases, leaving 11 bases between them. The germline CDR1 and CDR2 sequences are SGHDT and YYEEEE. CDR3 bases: TGTGCCAGCAGTCAATTCACCTCAACTAATGAAAAACTGTTTTTT. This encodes CASSQFTSTNEKLFF. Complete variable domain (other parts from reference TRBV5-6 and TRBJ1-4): DAGVTQSPTHLIKTRGQQVTLRCSPKSGHDTVSWYQQALGQGPQFIFQYYEEEERQRGNFPDRFSGHQFPNYSSELNVNALLLGDSALYLCASSQFTSTNEKLFFGSGTQLSVL.

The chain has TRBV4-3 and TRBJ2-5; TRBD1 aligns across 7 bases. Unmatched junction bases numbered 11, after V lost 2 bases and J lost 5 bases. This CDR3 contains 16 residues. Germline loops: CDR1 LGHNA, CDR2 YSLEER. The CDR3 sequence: CASSQQLRQGGETQYF. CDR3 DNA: TGCGCCAGCAGCCAACAATTGAGACAGGGCGGGGAGACCCAGTACTTC.

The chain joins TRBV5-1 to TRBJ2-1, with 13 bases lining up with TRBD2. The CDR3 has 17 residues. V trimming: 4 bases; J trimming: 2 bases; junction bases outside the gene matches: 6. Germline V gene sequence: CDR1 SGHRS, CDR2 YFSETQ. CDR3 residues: CASSLRTSGGAYNEQFF. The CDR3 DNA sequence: TGCGCCAGCAGCCTACGGACTAGCGGGGGCGCCTACAATGAGCAGTTCTTC.

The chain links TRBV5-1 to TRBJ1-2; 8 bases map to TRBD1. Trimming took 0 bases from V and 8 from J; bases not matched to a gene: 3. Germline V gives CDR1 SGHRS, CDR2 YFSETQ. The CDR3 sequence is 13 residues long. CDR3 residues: CASSLEGTGGYTF. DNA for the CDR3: TGCGCCAGCAGCTTGGAAGGGACAGGAGGCTACACCTTC.

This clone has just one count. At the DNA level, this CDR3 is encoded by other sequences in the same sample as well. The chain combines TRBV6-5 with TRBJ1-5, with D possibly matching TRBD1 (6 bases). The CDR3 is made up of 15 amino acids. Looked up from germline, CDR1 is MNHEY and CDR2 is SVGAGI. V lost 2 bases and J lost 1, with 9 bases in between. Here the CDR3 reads CASSYGGASNQPQHF. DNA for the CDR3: TGTGCCAGCAGTTACGGGGGGGCGAGCAATCAGCCCCAGCATTTT.

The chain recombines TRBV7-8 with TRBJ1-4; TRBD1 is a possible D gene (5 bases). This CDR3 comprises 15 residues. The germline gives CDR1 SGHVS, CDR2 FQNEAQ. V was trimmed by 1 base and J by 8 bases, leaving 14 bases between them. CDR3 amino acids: CASSLGGAVWEKLFF. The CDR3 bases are TGTGCCAGCAGCTTAGGAGGGGCGGTTTGGGAAAAACTGTTTTTT.

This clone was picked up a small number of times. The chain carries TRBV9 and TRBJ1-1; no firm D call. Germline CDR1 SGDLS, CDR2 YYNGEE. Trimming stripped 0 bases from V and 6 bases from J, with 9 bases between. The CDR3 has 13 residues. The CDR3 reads CASSVGVEAEAFF. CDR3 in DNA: TGTGCCAGCAGCGTAGGAGTAGAAGCTGAAGCTTTCTTT.

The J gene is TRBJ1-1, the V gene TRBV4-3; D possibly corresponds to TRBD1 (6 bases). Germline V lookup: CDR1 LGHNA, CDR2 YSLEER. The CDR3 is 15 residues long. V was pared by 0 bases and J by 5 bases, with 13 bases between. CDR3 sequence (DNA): TGCGCCAGCAGCCAAGATGGGGGGGCTTGGACTGAAGCTTTCTTT. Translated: CASSQDGGAWTEAFF.

CDR3 region: CSVEQDSYTQYF. The CDR3 nucleotides read TGCAGCGTTGAGCAGGACAGCTATACGCAGTATTTT. The rearrangement links TRBV29-1 to TRBJ2-3; tentative D call: TRBD1 (6 bases). Trimming removed 3 bases from V and 7 bases from J, with 11 bases in between. This CDR3 contains 12 residues. Germline assignment: CDR1 SQVTM and CDR2 ANQGSEA.

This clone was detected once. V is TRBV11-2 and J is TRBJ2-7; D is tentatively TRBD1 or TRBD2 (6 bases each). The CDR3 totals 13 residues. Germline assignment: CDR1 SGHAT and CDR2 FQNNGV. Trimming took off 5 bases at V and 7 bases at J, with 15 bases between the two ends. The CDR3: CASSAHGGTEQYF. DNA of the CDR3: TGTGCCAGCAGCGCCCACGGGGGCACGGAGCAGTACTTC.